The subject of this entry is one T cell receptor (beta chain). The sample is drawn from a study of blood T cell repertoires in COVID-19. Looking at the study overall: Samples came from the United States, Italy and Spain, spanning acute and convalescent COVID-19. PBMCs, B-cell-depleted T cells, or T cells were the source of the cDNA or gDNA that made up the material.

As processed by the authors: Amplification of reference gene primers provided the estimated nucleated cell counts. Generated by immunoSEQ multiplex PCR, the TCRdb table keeps only in-frame clones and is missing some. V, J and clone size are taken as reported in that table, and D and trimming were inferred from the DNA itself. Among about 100,000 clones listed, 70% to 90% were seen once. Germline CDR1 reads SGDLS; CDR2 reads YYNGEE. The CDR3 has 14 amino acids. V shed 4 bases, J shed 0 bases, and the junction held 1 base outside the gene matches. Sample: peripheral blood. This chain joins TRBV9 and TRBJ1-1, with 9 bases matching TRBD1. The clonotype originates from a man aged 80 or over with acute or convalescent COVID-19. CDR3 nucleotide sequence: TGTGCCAGCAGCCGGGACAGGGTGAACACTGAAGCTTTCTTT. It yields the protein CASSRDRVNTEAFF.